One and the same sample provided the 5 T cell receptor beta chains below, sequenced in a study of response to subunit inactivated influenza vaccine. TCRdb re-called the RT-PCR reads with MiXCR, one entry per CDR3 protein. The data show hundreds of thousands of distinct CDR3 sequences, approximately 17% seen once. Sequenced here: PBMCs from blood, sampled less than 6 days after vaccination. All receptors derive from a man aged 50 to 60 who received an inactivated influenza vaccine.

This clonotype was recorded a few times. CDR3 amino acids: CSARDPRKLAGAQETQYF. The CDR3 DNA reads as TGCAGTGCTAGAGATCCGCGCAAATTAGCGGGGGCCCAAGAGACCCAGTACTTC. This chain uses TRBV20-1 with TRBJ2-5, with 9 bases fitting TRBD2. CDR3 length: 18 residues. In germline, CDR1 is DFQATT, CDR2 SNEGSKA (reference sequence). J was trimmed by 1 base and V by 0 bases; bases with no gene match: 12.

This clonotype has just a few counts. CDR3 sequence: CASQRGLNTGELFF. In DNA, the CDR3 is TGTGCCAGCCAGCGGGGCTTGAACACCGGGGAGCTGTTTTTT. The chain employs TRBV6-1 and TRBJ2-2; 7 bases agree with TRBD2. This CDR3 spans 14 amino acids. In germline, CDR1 is MNHNS, CDR2 SASEGT. The ends lost 8 bases at V and 1 base at J; junction bases unmatched: 4.

This clonotype showed up just a few times. This rearrangement joins TRBV5-6 to TRBJ1-2; 7 bases line up with TRBD1. The CDR3 totals 15 residues. V was pared by 0 bases and J by 3 bases, with 5 bases of the junction left unmatched. CDR1 and CDR2 (germline): SGHDT, YYEEEE. CDR3 bases: TGTGCCAGCAGCTTGGGGTCGACAGGGCACTATGGCTACACCTTC. Translation gives CASSLGSTGHYGYTF.

The rearrangement uses TRBV7-2 and TRBJ2-2; the D gene is possibly TRBD2 (5 bases). The CDR3 is made up of 15 amino acids. Trimming left V 1 base short and J 0 bases short, with 6 bases between. The germline gives CDR1 SGHTA, CDR2 FQGNSA. The CDR3, as DNA: TGTGCCAGCAGCTTAGAACTAGCGAACACCGGGGAGCTGTTTTTT. It yields the protein CASSLELANTGELFF.

This clonotype has only a few counts. The rearrangement uses TRBV20-1 and TRBJ1-1; no firm D call. The germline V gene has CDR1 DFQATT and CDR2 SNEGSKA (reference sequence). The CDR3 length is 12 residues. The V and J ends lost 2 bases and 4 bases respectively, with 8 bases between them. CDR3 bases: TGCAGTGCTAGACGGGCGGGCACTGAAGCTTTCTTT. Translation gives CSARRAGTEAFF.